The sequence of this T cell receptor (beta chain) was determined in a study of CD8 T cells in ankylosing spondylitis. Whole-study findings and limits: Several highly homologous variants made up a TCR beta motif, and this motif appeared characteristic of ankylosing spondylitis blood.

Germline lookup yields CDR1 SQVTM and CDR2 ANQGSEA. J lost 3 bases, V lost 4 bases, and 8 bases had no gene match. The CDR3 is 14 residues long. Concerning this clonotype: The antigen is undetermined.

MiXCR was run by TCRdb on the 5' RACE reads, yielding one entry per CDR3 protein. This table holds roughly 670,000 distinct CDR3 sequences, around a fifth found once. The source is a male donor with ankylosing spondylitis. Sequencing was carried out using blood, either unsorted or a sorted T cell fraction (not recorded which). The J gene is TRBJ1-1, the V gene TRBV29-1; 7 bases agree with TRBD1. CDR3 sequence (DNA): TGCAGCGTTGTCCCCGGGACAGACTACACTGAAGCTTTCTTT. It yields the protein CSVVPGTDYTEAFF. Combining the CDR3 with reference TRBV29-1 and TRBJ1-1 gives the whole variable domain SAVISQKPSRDICQRGTSLTIQCQVDSQVTMMFWYRQQPGQSLTLIATANQGSEATYESGFVIDKFPISRPNLTFSTLTVSNMSPEDSSIYLCSVVPGTDYTEAFFGQGTRLTVV.